This T cell receptor beta chain was recorded in a study of Ad26.COV2.S vaccination and SARS-CoV-2 variants (dated by TCRdb to about 2021). Background on the whole study: Donors in the vaccine arm were drawn from COV1001, a phase I-IIa trial of Ad26.COV2.S in healthy adults that was multicentre, randomized, double-blind and placebo-controlled. TCRbeta repertoire sequencing was used to assess the specificity and breadth of SARS-CoV-2-reactive T cell receptors after Ad26.COV2.S vaccination. Dosing of Ad26.COV2.S was intramuscular, at either 5x10^10 or 1x10^11 viral particles, delivered as one shot or as two shots spaced 56 days apart. A total of roughly 32 samples were included in the TCR-sequenced set, comprising around 20 Ad26.COV2.S vaccine recipients, 5 placebo recipients and 8 SARS-CoV-2 convalescent individuals. Investigators remained blinded to trial group allocation during experiments and outcome assessment. Trial participants were randomized into five groups of five, in which low-dose or high-dose Ad26.COV2.S was given once or twice, or placebo was given on both occasions.

About this clone: Its target antigen remains unknown. A read error may account for a junction end that differs from germline.

The treatment or condition label corresponds to: some 19 received Ad26.COV2.S at low or high dose, single or two shots; 5 received placebo; per-sample allocation not given. Repertoires of vaccine and placebo recipients were sequenced from samples collected on day 63 after the first injection. Between 29 July and 7 August 2020, Cohort 1b enrolled 25 adults aged 18-55 years at one site in Boston, USA. Ad26.COV2.S was a replication-incompetent adenovirus type 26 vector expressing a prefusion-stabilized SARS-CoV-2 spike protein from the original Wuhan strain. General conclusions and limits of the study: Higher spike-specific TCR breadth was observed in Ad26.COV2.S recipients than in placebo recipients (P = 0.0014). The study lacked the statistical power to compare responses across vaccine doses or regimens. Non-spike TCR breadth was comparable between vaccine and placebo recipients, consistent with the vaccine containing only spike. After vaccination, substantial breadth of spike-specific CD8+ and CD4+ T cell responses was reported. It was noted by the authors that total T cell responses may have been underestimated by the TCR breadth and depth analyses.

TCRbeta CDR3 regions were sequenced with the immunoSEQ Assay. After extraction, genomic DNA underwent amplification by bias-controlled multiplex PCR, followed by high-throughput sequencing. As for the original processing: Collapsing and filtering of sequences were performed to quantify the absolute abundance of each unique TCRbeta CDR3 region. T cell fraction was estimated by normalization of TCRbeta template counts to usable DNA, with usable DNA being measured through amplification of reference genes present in all nucleated cells. Repertoire TCRs were annotated as SARS-CoV-2-specific by exact matching of V gene, CDR3 amino acid sequence and J gene to a known reactive TCR set. The reference SARS-CoV-2 TCR set came from MIRA and was filtered for enrichment in COVID-19-positive ImmuneCODE repertoires, removing public or cross-reactive TCRs. Based on the MIRA antigens, annotated TCRs were further analysed at the level of specific ORF or position within ORF. Breadth was defined as the number of annotated unique rearrangements divided by the total number of unique productive rearrangements, and depth was defined as the summed frequency of the annotated unique rearrangements. Two-sided Wilcoxon rank-sum tests were applied when comparing TCR breadth between groups. Not all clones reach the TCRdb copy of this immuneACCESS table, which keeps in-frame sequences only. Checked studies attribute under half of the gap to unresolved V genes and leave the rest unexplained. The DNA was the basis for D and trimming; V, J and clone size are from that table. The sample yields about 390,000 clones; 92% were counted once. Together, the top ten hold approximately 1.6% of the sample.

This TCR was recovered from a person between 18 and 65 years old who received the Ad26.COV2.S COVID-19 vaccine or a placebo. The specimen comprised peripheral blood, sampled in a trial of Ad26.COV2.S vaccine versus placebo.

The CDR3: CASSLVPGSYNEQFF. Read as DNA, the sequence is TGTGCTAGCAGCTTAGTCCCAGGGTCCTACAATGAGCAGTTCTTC. This chain joins TRBV7-7 to TRBJ2-1; D gene: possibly TRBD1, on 5 matching bases. The germline V gene (reference sequence) yields SSHAT for CDR1 and FNYEAQ for CDR2. The CDR3 starts with the cysteine, ends with the phenylalanine, and has 15 residues. CDR3 DNA only is kept here, 45 bases in frame from base 1.